The following is a T cell receptor (beta chain) sequence with its context. The data belong to a study of blood T cell repertoires in COVID-19. Study-wide context: Donors in the United States, Italy and Spain gave samples during acute or convalescent COVID-19. Nucleic acid was either cDNA or gDNA, and it came from T cells, B-cell-depleted T cells, or PBMCs.

The CDR3 consists of 15 residues. Germline CDR1 is SGHRS and CDR2 is YFSETQ. V shed 4 bases, J shed 3 bases, and the junction held 8 bases outside the gene matches. Original processing notes: Amplifying reference gene primers gave estimates of nucleated cell counts. The method was immunoSEQ multiplex PCR; TCRdb's version includes in-frame clones alone and lacks a portion of them. That table supplies the V and J calls and clone size; D and trimming were determined from the DNA. The data contain about 34,000 clones, 75% to 90% of them singletons. This chain joins TRBV5-1 and TRBJ1-2; 8 bases fit TRBD1. The receptor was derived from a woman in her sixties or seventies with acute or convalescent COVID-19. The sequenced sample consisted of peripheral blood. The chain's CDR3 is CASSPGDRSDYGYTF. CDR3 bases: TGCGCCAGCAGCCCGGGGGACAGGTCGGACTATGGCTACACCTTC.